This T cell receptor (beta chain) was retrieved from a study of T cells in Graves' hyperthyroidism and ophthalmopathy. Study-wide context: At initial diagnosis, before any treatment had begun, peripheral blood was obtained.

The table lists this clonotype with many counts. What it binds is not known. The blood was taken when hyperthyroidism was first diagnosed, before any ophthalmopathy symptoms showed up. The CDR3 length is 16 residues. The germline gives CDR1 LGHDT, CDR2 YNNKEL (reference sequence). V was pared by 3 bases and J by 1 base, with 14 bases between. Study-wide findings and caveats: Also found in blood were most expanded thyroid clonotypes above 0.001.

Amplified regions were TCR beta CDR3 sequences from RNA transcripts. TCR CDR3 underwent first-round RT-PCR with the HTBI primer set. TCRdb re-analysed the multiplex PCR reads in MiXCR, keeping a single row per CDR3 protein. This table holds some 400,000 distinct CDR3 sequences, roughly 14% found once. The specimen was blood. This receptor was obtained from a man aged 30-40 years with Graves' hyperthyroidism that later progressed to Graves' ophthalmopathy. The chain recombines TRBV3-1 with TRBJ2-3; D is perhaps TRBD1 (6 bases). The CDR3 region is CASSQGMTGGTDTQYF. In DNA form, the CDR3 reads TGTGCCAGCAGCCAGGGTATGACAGGTGGCACAGATACGCAGTATTTT.